This T cell receptor (beta chain) emerged from a study of patients and donors after allogeneic stem cell transplantation. The CDR3 is 14 residues long. The V and J ends lost 5 bases and 3 bases, in that order; junction bases with no gene match: 6. Germline V gene lookup returns CDR1 LNHDA and CDR2 SQIVND (reference sequence). TCRdb reanalysed the RT-PCR reads using MiXCR and keeps one entry per CDR3 protein. This sample carries about 960,000 distinct CDR3 sequences, roughly 17% of them seen once, and the ten largest clones take 5% to 6.5%. Sequencing used blood, either unsorted or a sorted T cell fraction (not recorded which). The chain is built from TRBV19 and TRBJ2-7, with 8 bases aligning to TRBD2. This clonotype was obtained from a human donor who was either an allogeneic HSCT recipient or a stem cell or donor lymphocyte infusion donor (not recorded which). It is not recorded whose cells these are; they may come from a transplant donor. The CDR3 nucleotides are TGTGCCAGTAGTCCCGGGGGGGGGGTCTACGAGCAGTACTTC. This codes for CASSPGGGVYEQYF.